This T cell receptor beta chain was profiled in a study of long-term antiretroviral therapy in people with HIV. Researchers ran immunoSEQ v3.0 at survey level. Clones were read by immunoSEQ multiplex PCR, and TCRdb kept only the in-frame ones, dropping some. This sample has about 28,000 clones, with 90% to 95% found just once. Germline CDR1 SGHNT, CDR2 YYREEE (reference sequence). The CDR3 contains 15 residues. V trimming: 2 bases; J trimming: 0 bases; junction bases outside the gene matches: 2. This specimen was unsorted PBMCs, taken more than 6 years after starting antiretroviral therapy. This chain joins TRBV5-4 and TRBJ2-3; 8 bases line up with TRBD2. This receptor was identified in a young man with HIV. The CDR3 DNA reads TGTGCCAGCAGCTTACTAGCGGCTAGCACAGATACGCAGTATTTT. This encodes CASSLLAASTDTQYF. The whole variable domain, filled in from reference TRBV5-4 and TRBJ2-3, reads ETGVTQSPTHLIKTRGQQVTLRCSSQSGHNTVSWYQQALGQGPQFIFQYYREEENGRGNFPPRFSGLQFPNYSSELNVNALELDDSALYLCASSLLAASTDTQYFGPGTRLTVL.